This TCR beta chain was documented in a study of T cells in Graves' hyperthyroidism and ophthalmopathy (dated by TCRdb to about 2019). Background on the whole study: Peripheral blood samples were taken at initial diagnosis, before any treatment was given. The paper reports TCR Vbeta CDR3 sequencing of over 130 peripheral blood samples: over 40 ophthalmopathy, fewer than 80 hyperthyroidism and 17 progressor patients. Prospective prediction of ophthalmopathy was tested in an independent validation cohort consisting of some 18 hyperthyroidism patients and 15 or so patients who later progressed to ophthalmopathy. To identify distinguishing TCR V-J signatures, a discovery cohort of around 98 patients was used, comprising under 45 with Graves' ophthalmopathy and 55 to 65 with stable Graves' hyperthyroidism. Thyroid tissue and blood T-cell repertoires from several Graves' hyperthyroidism patients were also compared in the study. After sampling, hyperthyroidism patients received methimazole starting at 30 mg daily, and ophthalmopathy patients received high-dose intravenous methylprednisolone. For training and testing, the 100 or so patients in the discovery cohort were randomly divided in a 7:3 ratio. What the research found in general, with its limitations: In validation, the model predicted progression to ophthalmopathy with over 60% sensitivity and about 73% specificity, a median of 6.5 months before onset. No statistical method was used to fix the sample size in advance, and group allocation was not hidden from the investigators. Ophthalmopathy was separated from stable hyperthyroidism by a 13 V-J signature model, with over 85% sensitivity and around 81% specificity obtained in cross-validation and 80%/75% obtained in testing. Blood samples also contained most of the expanded thyroid clonotypes (frequency above 0.001), which suggests that blood repertoires may reflect thyroid immune responses.

This clonotype has a handful of counts. It has no known antigen specificity. The sample holds no much larger clone one base away, and base qualities are not on file. The TCR beta CDR3 regions were amplified from the RNA transcripts. For the first round of RT-PCR on the TCR CDR3, the HTBI primer set was used together with the Qiagen OneStep RT-PCR kit. Libraries were constructed in a second round of multiplex PCR, after which size selection and purification were performed. Libraries were sequenced paired-end with 100 bp reads on an Illumina HiSeq2000. Regarding the original processing steps: SOAPnuke was used to process the raw data, removing reads that contained adapters or uncalled bases, had a mean Phred below 15, or lacked an exact match to the constant primer or identifier. COPE v1.2.5 was used to merge the high-quality paired reads, and each unique nucleotide sequence was defined as a clonotype. Clonotypes were aligned to IMGT TRBV, TRBD and TRBJ reference segments using MiTCR v1.1. Only V-J combinations with frequency above 0.0001, covering about 99% of repertoires, were analysed. The TCS score was defined as F50 (clonal expansion) divided by E x V (chaos), with BLOSUM62-based TCRdist calculated between CDR3 peptides within each V-J. Welch's t-statistics and random forest reduced 450 to 600 V-J features to around 14, which were used in a naive Bayes classifier (R e1071). TCRdb trimmed the raw reads at Q25, called clones with MiXCR and kept productive beta chains. Each entry merges the rows of one CDR3 protein and shows their most common DNA and genes. The V and J calls and clone size are TCRdb's, not the authors'. The sample data list roughly 750,000 distinct CDR3 sequences, and 16% of these were observed just once. The top ten constitute around 7.7% of the sample.

In the germline V gene, CDR1 corresponds to SGHNT and CDR2 to YENEEA. Reading from cysteine to phenylalanine, the CDR3 counts 15 amino acids. Only the CDR3 DNA stays, 45 bases, in frame from base 1. V loses 5 bases of germline sequence and J loses 6 bases, and the interval between the two ends is 20 bases. Stable Graves' hyperthyroidism was defined as no progression to ophthalmopathy during 18 months of follow-up. The hyperthyroidism patients were between 18 and 65 years old and newly diagnosed, with a disease duration of less than 2 months. Patients with uncontrolled infections, other autoimmune diseases, pregnancy or lactation were excluded. Diagnoses were established on the basis of clinical symptoms, serum thyroxine and TRAb, thyroid ultrasound, and orbital computed tomography. Ficoll-Paque density gradient centrifugation was used to isolate PBMCs from around 10 ml of fresh peripheral blood. Total RNA was extracted using Trizol reagent, and RNA quality was assessed on an Agilent 2100 Bioanalyzer.

The TCR originated in a man younger than 30 with Graves' hyperthyroidism. The rearrangement combines TRBV11-3 with TRBJ2-7; the D segment may tentatively be TRBD1 or TRBD2, each giving 6 matched bases. Material: blood. CDR3 reads: CASSLGGNTGREQYF. The base sequence is TGTGCCAGCAGCCTGGGGGGAAACACAGGGCGCGAGCAGTACTTC.